Listed below are T cell receptor beta chains from one sample, sequenced in a study of lymphopenia after photon versus proton radiotherapy. The protocol was immunoSEQ multiplex PCR, while the TCRdb copy is restricted to in-frame clones and leaves out a portion. This table has over 20,000 clones, roughly 91% appearing once. Source: peripheral blood, taken from a patient treated with proton-based radiotherapy. The source of these receptors is a man older than 75 with esophageal cancer. The CDR3 runs from the conserved cysteine through the conserved F or W. Fields, in order: D gene, clone size, J gene, V gene, CDR3 protein, CDR3 DNA. A D gene is named only where the DNA matches it firmly. Expanded clones are given a class, and other clones once, few, many or no size at all.

d_call: NA; clone_size: NA; j_call: TRBJ1-1; v_call: TRBV29-1; cdr3_aa: CSGGEMNTEAFF; cdr3_nt: TGCAGCGGCGGGGAAATGAACACTGAAGCTTTCTTT
d_call: TRBD1; clone_size: once; j_call: TRBJ1-3; v_call: TRBV2; cdr3_aa: CASSESGQTGNTIYF; cdr3_nt: TGTGCCAGCAGTGAATCGGGACAGACTGGAAACACCATATATTTT
d_call: TRBD1; clone_size: NA; j_call: TRBJ1-1; v_call: TRBV5-1; cdr3_aa: CASSIQTGGNTEAFF; cdr3_nt: TGCGCCAGCAGCATCCAGACAGGGGGGAACACTGAAGCTTTCTTT
d_call: TRBD2; clone_size: NA; j_call: TRBJ2-1; v_call: TRBV7-8; cdr3_aa: CASSFLRTSGGYNEQFF; cdr3_nt: TGTGCCAGCAGCTTCCTCAGGACTAGCGGGGGTTACAATGAGCAGTTCTTC
d_call: NA; clone_size: NA; j_call: TRBJ2-1; v_call: TRBV6-6; cdr3_aa: CASTPGTGNEQFF; cdr3_nt: TGTGCCAGCACACCCGGGACCGGCAATGAGCAGTTCTTC
d_call: NA; clone_size: NA; j_call: TRBJ2-5; v_call: TRBV7-2; cdr3_aa: CASSFTPGETQYF; cdr3_nt: TGTGCCAGCAGCTTCACACCAGGGGAGACCCAGTACTTC
d_call: TRBD2; clone_size: NA; j_call: TRBJ2-5; v_call: TRBV4-1; cdr3_aa: CASSQDLAGETQYF; cdr3_nt: TGCGCCAGCAGCCAAGATCTAGCGGGAGAGACCCAGTACTTC
d_call: NA; clone_size: NA; j_call: TRBJ2-3; v_call: TRBV6-5; cdr3_aa: CASSYSRGETDTQYF; cdr3_nt: TGTGCCAGCAGTTACTCTCGCGGGGAAACAGATACGCAGTATTTT
d_call: TRBD1; clone_size: NA; j_call: TRBJ1-4; v_call: TRBV5-5; cdr3_aa: CASSVSGGATNEKLFF; cdr3_nt: TGTGCCAGCAGCGTCTCAGGGGGAGCGACTAATGAAAAACTGTTTTTT
d_call: NA; clone_size: NA; j_call: TRBJ1-1; v_call: TRBV5-4; cdr3_aa: CASSLIAQGGTEAFF; cdr3_nt: TGTGCCAGCAGCTTGATCGCACAGGGTGGCACTGAAGCTTTCTTT
d_call: TRBD1; clone_size: NA; j_call: TRBJ1-1; v_call: TRBV5-1; cdr3_aa: CASSLNTGAPTEAFF; cdr3_nt: TGCGCCAGCAGCCTGAATACAGGGGCCCCAACTGAAGCTTTCTTT
d_call: TRBD1; clone_size: once; j_call: TRBJ1-5; v_call: TRBV10-3; cdr3_aa: CSTNSGTVSNQPQHF; cdr3_nt: TGTTCCACAAACTCCGGGACAGTTAGCAATCAGCCCCAGCATTTT
d_call: NA; clone_size: once; j_call: TRBJ2-7; v_call: TRBV5-5; cdr3_aa: CASSFPPDPSEQYF; cdr3_nt: TGTGCCAGCAGCTTCCCGCCGGACCCATCCGAGCAGTACTTC
d_call: NA; clone_size: NA; j_call: TRBJ1-5; v_call: TRBV6-1; cdr3_aa: CASRPPGSQQPQHF; cdr3_nt: TGTGCCAGCAGACCCCCCGGGTCCCAACAGCCCCAGCATTTT
d_call: NA; clone_size: NA; j_call: TRBJ1-6; v_call: TRBV7-2; cdr3_aa: CASRIQAPSSYNSPLHF; cdr3_nt: TGTGCCAGCAGAATACAAGCTCCGAGCTCCTATAATTCACCCCTCCACTTT
d_call: NA; clone_size: NA; j_call: TRBJ2-1; v_call: TRBV6-6; cdr3_aa: CASSSGRTTNNEQFF; cdr3_nt: TGTGCCAGCAGTTCAGGGCGGACCACAAACAATGAGCAGTTCTTC
d_call: NA; clone_size: NA; j_call: TRBJ2-3; v_call: TRBV7-2; cdr3_aa: CASSLSPEDTQYF; cdr3_nt: TGTGCCAGCAGCTTGAGTCCTGAAGATACGCAGTATTTT
d_call: NA; clone_size: NA; j_call: TRBJ2-7; v_call: TRBV6-5; cdr3_aa: CASSYSEQAEQYF; cdr3_nt: TGTGCCAGCAGTTACTCTGAGCAGGCCGAGCAGTACTTC
d_call: NA; clone_size: NA; j_call: TRBJ1-5; v_call: TRBV4-2; cdr3_aa: CASSQDQLQPQHF; cdr3_nt: TGTGCCAGCAGCCAAGATCAACTTCAGCCCCAGCATTTT
d_call: NA; clone_size: NA; j_call: TRBJ1-3; v_call: TRBV18; cdr3_aa: CASSPQNSGLSGNTIYF; cdr3_nt: TGTGCCAGCTCACCACAAAATTCAGGGCTCTCTGGAAACACCATATATTTT
d_call: NA; clone_size: NA; j_call: TRBJ1-2; v_call: TRBV18; cdr3_aa: CASSQWTVYGYTF; cdr3_nt: TGTGCCAGCTCACAATGGACTGTTTATGGCTACACCTTC
d_call: NA; clone_size: NA; j_call: TRBJ1-1; v_call: TRBV9; cdr3_aa: CASSGQNMNTEAFF; cdr3_nt: TGTGCCAGCAGCGGACAGAACATGAACACTGAAGCTTTCTTT
d_call: NA; clone_size: NA; j_call: TRBJ2-1; v_call: TRBV5-1; cdr3_aa: CASSRPFF; cdr3_nt: TGCGCCAGCAGCCGTCCGTTCTTC
d_call: NA; clone_size: NA; j_call: TRBJ1-5; v_call: TRBV6-1; cdr3_aa: CAGSEGSGVGGPQHF; cdr3_nt: TGTGCCGGCAGTGAAGGGTCAGGGGTTGGGGGGCCCCAGCATTTT
d_call: NA; clone_size: NA; j_call: TRBJ2-2; v_call: TRBV7-2; cdr3_aa: CASSLGGNGGELFF; cdr3_nt: TGTGCCAGCAGCTTAGGAGGGAACGGCGGGGAGCTGTTTTTT
d_call: NA; clone_size: NA; j_call: TRBJ2-7; v_call: TRBV27; cdr3_aa: CASSLISASEQYF; cdr3_nt: TGTGCCAGCAGCCTCATCAGCGCCAGCGAGCAGTACTTC
d_call: NA; clone_size: NA; j_call: TRBJ1-2; v_call: TRBV19; cdr3_aa: CASSAPGPAGYTF; cdr3_nt: TGTGCCAGTAGTGCTCCGGGACCAGCTGGCTACACCTTC
d_call: TRBD1; clone_size: NA; j_call: TRBJ1-2; v_call: TRBV5-6; cdr3_aa: CASSLAGTGFFNGYTF; cdr3_nt: TGTGCCAGCAGCTTGGCCGGGACAGGGTTTTTCAATGGCTACACCTTC
d_call: TRBD2; clone_size: NA; j_call: TRBJ2-2; v_call: TRBV25-1; cdr3_aa: CASSEKRGVFYTGELFF; cdr3_nt: TGTGCCAGCAGTGAGAAACGGGGGGTTTTTTACACCGGGGAGCTGTTTTTT
d_call: NA; clone_size: NA; j_call: TRBJ2-3; v_call: TRBV20-1; cdr3_aa: CSATATDTQYF; cdr3_nt: TGCAGTGCTACGGCCACAGATACGCAGTATTTT
d_call: TRBD2; clone_size: once; j_call: TRBJ2-5; v_call: TRBV7-2; cdr3_aa: CASSFWTSGQETQYF; cdr3_nt: TGTGCCAGCAGCTTTTGGACTAGCGGGCAAGAGACCCAGTACTTC
d_call: TRBD2; clone_size: NA; j_call: TRBJ2-7; v_call: TRBV2; cdr3_aa: CASSEAGLAGYEQYF; cdr3_nt: TGTGCCAGCAGTGAAGCGGGCCTAGCGGGATACGAGCAGTACTTC
d_call: TRBD2; clone_size: NA; j_call: TRBJ2-3; v_call: TRBV2; cdr3_aa: CASRRGGATDTQYF; cdr3_nt: TGTGCCAGCAGGCGCGGGGGGGCCACAGATACGCAGTATTTT
d_call: NA; clone_size: NA; j_call: TRBJ1-2; v_call: TRBV7-3; cdr3_aa: CASSRGGYGYTF; cdr3_nt: TGTGCCAGCAGTCGAGGGGGTTATGGCTACACCTTC
d_call: TRBD1; clone_size: NA; j_call: TRBJ2-5; v_call: TRBV11-2; cdr3_aa: CASSPLGQGWETQYF; cdr3_nt: TGTGCCAGCAGCCCACTCGGACAGGGTTGGGAGACCCAGTACTTC
d_call: NA; clone_size: NA; j_call: TRBJ2-1; v_call: TRBV27; cdr3_aa: CASSFEGWRVYNEQFF; cdr3_nt: TGTGCCAGCAGTTTCGAGGGATGGAGGGTATACAATGAGCAGTTCTTC
d_call: TRBD1; clone_size: NA; j_call: TRBJ1-1; v_call: TRBV19; cdr3_aa: CASIRTGDKNTEAFF; cdr3_nt: TGTGCCAGTATTCGGACAGGGGACAAGAACACTGAAGCTTTCTTT
d_call: TRBD1; clone_size: NA; j_call: TRBJ1-5; v_call: TRBV15; cdr3_aa: CATSIPGQGALSNQPQHF; cdr3_nt: TGTGCCACCAGCATACCGGGACAGGGGGCTTTGAGCAATCAGCCCCAGCATTTT
d_call: NA; clone_size: NA; j_call: TRBJ1-2; v_call: TRBV9; cdr3_aa: CASSRSEQTNYGYTF; cdr3_nt: TGTGCCAGCAGCCGGTCGGAACAGACTAACTATGGCTACACCTTC
d_call: TRBD1; clone_size: once; j_call: TRBJ2-1; v_call: TRBV5-1; cdr3_aa: CASSPGQGSYNEQFF; cdr3_nt: TGCGCCAGCAGCCCGGGACAGGGGAGTTACAATGAGCAGTTCTTC
d_call: TRBD1; clone_size: NA; j_call: TRBJ2-7; v_call: TRBV11-1; cdr3_aa: CASSFSDRGQYEQYF; cdr3_nt: TGTGCCAGCAGCTTCTCCGACAGGGGGCAATACGAGCAGTACTTC
d_call: NA; clone_size: NA; j_call: TRBJ1-4; v_call: TRBV18; cdr3_aa: CASSRRTATNEKLFF; cdr3_nt: TGTGCCAGCTCGCGAAGGACAGCAACTAATGAAAAACTGTTTTTT
d_call: NA; clone_size: NA; j_call: TRBJ1-2; v_call: TRBV10-3; cdr3_aa: CAISAGGDNYGYTF; cdr3_nt: TGTGCCATCAGCGCCGGGGGGGACAACTATGGCTACACCTTC
d_call: NA; clone_size: NA; j_call: TRBJ1-1; v_call: TRBV27; cdr3_aa: CASSLYMGTEAFF; cdr3_nt: TGTGCCAGCAGTTTATATATGGGCACTGAAGCTTTCTTT
d_call: TRBD1; clone_size: NA; j_call: TRBJ1-3; v_call: TRBV7-8; cdr3_aa: CASSLRTSGGTAGNTIYF; cdr3_nt: TGTGCCAGCAGCTTAAGGACTTCTGGTGGGACAGCTGGAAACACCATATATTTT
d_call: NA; clone_size: NA; j_call: TRBJ2-1; v_call: TRBV6-5; cdr3_aa: CASSYLTTNEQFF; cdr3_nt: TGTGCCAGCAGTTATTTGACCACCAATGAGCAGTTCTTC